The sequence of this T cell receptor (beta chain) was determined in a study of T cell responses to AZD1222 COVID-19 vaccine. Comments on this clone: Its specificity is unknown.

The method was immunoSEQ multiplex PCR; TCRdb's version includes in-frame clones alone and lacks a portion of them. Of about 120,000 clones listed, roughly 93% are singletons. In germline, CDR1 is SGHDN, CDR2 FVKESK. V shed 2 bases and J shed 2 bases, with 6 bases lying between them. The CDR3 covers 13 residues. General study points: White British donors predominated, females outnumbered males, and clonal diversity was possibly underestimated. Repertoire sampling happened only post peak T cell response. Among those given AZD1222, only 6 or 7 were seropositive at baseline. At 160-218 and 743-854, vaccine-associated CD4 TCRs were dominant, and they spanned spike.

This receptor was obtained from an adult who received the AZD1222 COVID-19 vaccine. V is TRBV14 and J is TRBJ1-2; D unclear. Sample: peripheral blood, taken 28 days after the second AZD1222 dose. Here the CDR3 DNA reads TGTGCCAGCAGCCAAACATACAACTATGGCTACACCTTC. It yields the protein CASSQTYNYGYTF.